The table lists the clone carrying this TCR beta chain with a count of one. This sample stems from a study of blood T cell repertoires in COVID-19. Looking at the study overall: Samples representing acute and convalescent COVID-19 were sourced from the United States, Italy and Spain. Sample material is recorded as cDNA or gDNA derived from T cells, B-cell-depleted T cells, or PBMCs.

The assay was immunoSEQ multiplex PCR, and TCRdb's table has in-frame clones only and misses some. The sample has about 360,000 clones; over 65% are singletons. The germline CDR1 and CDR2 sequences are MGHRA and YSYEKL. The V segment lost 1 base and the J segment 8 bases; nucleotides outside the gene matches: 13. The CDR3 has 17 residues. V usage is TRBV4-1 and J usage is TRBJ2-2; 7 bases match TRBD2. Sequenced: peripheral blood. The receptor comes from a human donor with acute or convalescent COVID-19. The donor label of this sample is uncertain. The CDR3: CASSQGRGNTGFGELFF. CDR3 DNA sequence: TGCGCCAGCAGCCAAGGGCGGGGGAATACCGGTTTTGGGGAGCTGTTTTTT.